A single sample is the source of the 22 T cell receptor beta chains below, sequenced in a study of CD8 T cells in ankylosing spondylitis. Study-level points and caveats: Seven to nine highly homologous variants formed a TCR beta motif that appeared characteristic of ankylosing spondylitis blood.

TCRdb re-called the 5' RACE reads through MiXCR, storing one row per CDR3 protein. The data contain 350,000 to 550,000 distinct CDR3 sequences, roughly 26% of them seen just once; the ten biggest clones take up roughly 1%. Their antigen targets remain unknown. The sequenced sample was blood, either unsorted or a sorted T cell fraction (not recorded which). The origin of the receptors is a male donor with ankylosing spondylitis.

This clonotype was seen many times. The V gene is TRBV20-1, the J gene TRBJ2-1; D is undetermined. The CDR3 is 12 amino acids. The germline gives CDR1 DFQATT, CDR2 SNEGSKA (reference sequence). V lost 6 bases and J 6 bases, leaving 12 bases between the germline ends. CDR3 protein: CSAPDRVNEQFF. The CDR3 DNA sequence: TGCAGTGCCCCGGACCGAGTCAATGAGCAGTTCTTC.

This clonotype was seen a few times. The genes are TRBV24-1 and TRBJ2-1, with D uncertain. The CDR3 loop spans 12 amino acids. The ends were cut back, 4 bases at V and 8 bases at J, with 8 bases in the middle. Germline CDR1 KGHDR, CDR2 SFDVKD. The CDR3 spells CATSETKDEQFF. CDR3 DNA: TGTGCCACCAGTGAAACGAAGGATGAGCAGTTCTTC.

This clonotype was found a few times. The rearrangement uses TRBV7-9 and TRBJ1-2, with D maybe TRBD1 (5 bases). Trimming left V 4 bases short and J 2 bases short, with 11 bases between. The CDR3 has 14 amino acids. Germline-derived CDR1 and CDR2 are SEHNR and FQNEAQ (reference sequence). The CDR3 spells CASSSPGGNYGYTF. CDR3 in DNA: TGTGCCAGCAGCTCACCTGGGGGGAACTATGGCTACACCTTC.

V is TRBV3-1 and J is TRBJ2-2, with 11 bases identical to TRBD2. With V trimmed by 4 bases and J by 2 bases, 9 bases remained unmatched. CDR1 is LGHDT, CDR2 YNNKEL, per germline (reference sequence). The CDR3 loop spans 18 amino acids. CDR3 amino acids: CASSLGLAGILNTGELFF. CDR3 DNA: TGTGCCAGCAGCCTCGGACTAGCGGGCATACTCAACACCGGGGAGCTGTTTTTT.

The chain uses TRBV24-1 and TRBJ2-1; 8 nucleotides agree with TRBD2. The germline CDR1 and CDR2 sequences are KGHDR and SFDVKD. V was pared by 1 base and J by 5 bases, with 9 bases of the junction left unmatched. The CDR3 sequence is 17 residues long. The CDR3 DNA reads TGTGCCACCAGTGATTTAGCGAGCGGGAGAATGAACAATGAGCAGTTCTTC. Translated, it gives CATSDLASGRMNNEQFF.

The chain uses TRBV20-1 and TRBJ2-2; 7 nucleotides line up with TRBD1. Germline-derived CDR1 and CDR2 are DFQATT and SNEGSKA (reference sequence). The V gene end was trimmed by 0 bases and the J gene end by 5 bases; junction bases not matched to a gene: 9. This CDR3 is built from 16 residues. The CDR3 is CSARDHRQGVTGELFF. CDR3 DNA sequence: TGCAGTGCTAGAGATCATCGGCAGGGGGTTACCGGGGAGCTGTTTTTT.

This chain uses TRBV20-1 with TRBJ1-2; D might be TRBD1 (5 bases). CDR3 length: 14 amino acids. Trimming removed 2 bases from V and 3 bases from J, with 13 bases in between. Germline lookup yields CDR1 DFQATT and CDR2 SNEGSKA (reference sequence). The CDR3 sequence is CSARPHRGDYGYTF. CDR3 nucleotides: TGCAGTGCTAGACCCCATCGGGGGGACTATGGCTACACCTTC.

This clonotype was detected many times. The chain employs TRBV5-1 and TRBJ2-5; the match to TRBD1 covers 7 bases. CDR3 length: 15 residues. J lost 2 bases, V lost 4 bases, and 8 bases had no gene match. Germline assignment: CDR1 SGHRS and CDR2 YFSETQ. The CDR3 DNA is TGCGCCAGCAGCCTAGAATCGACAGGGCAAGAGACCCAGTACTTC. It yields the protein CASSLESTGQETQYF.

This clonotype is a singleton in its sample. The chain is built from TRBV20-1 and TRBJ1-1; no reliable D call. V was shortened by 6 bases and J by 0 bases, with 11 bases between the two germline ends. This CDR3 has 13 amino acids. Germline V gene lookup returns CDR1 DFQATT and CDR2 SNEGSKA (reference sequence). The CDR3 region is CSAYDTLNTEAFF. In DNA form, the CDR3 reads TGCAGTGCCTACGACACGTTGAACACTGAAGCTTTCTTT.

CDR3 loop: CASRRGDRGTQPQHF. CDR3 DNA sequence: TGTGCCAGCAGAAGGGGGGACAGGGGAACACAGCCCCAGCATTTT. The chain carries TRBV28 and TRBJ1-5; 10 bases are a match to TRBD1. Germline CDR1 reads MDHEN; CDR2 reads SYDVKM. The CDR3 runs to 15 residues. V lost 6 bases to trimming and J lost 7 bases; unmatched junction nucleotides: 9.

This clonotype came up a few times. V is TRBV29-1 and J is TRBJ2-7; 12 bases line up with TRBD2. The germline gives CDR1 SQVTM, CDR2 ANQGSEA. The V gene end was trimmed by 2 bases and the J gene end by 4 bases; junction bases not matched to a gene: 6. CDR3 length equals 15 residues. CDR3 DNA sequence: TGCAGCGTTGAAACCCTAGCGGGAGGGAGTTACGAGCAGTACTTC. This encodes CSVETLAGGSYEQYF.

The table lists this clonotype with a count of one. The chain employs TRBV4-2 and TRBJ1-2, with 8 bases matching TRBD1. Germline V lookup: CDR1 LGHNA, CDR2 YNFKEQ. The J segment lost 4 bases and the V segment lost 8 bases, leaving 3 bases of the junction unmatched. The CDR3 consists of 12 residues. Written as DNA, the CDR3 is TGTGCCAGCTCGGACAGGGCCTATGGCTACACCTTC. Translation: CASSDRAYGYTF.

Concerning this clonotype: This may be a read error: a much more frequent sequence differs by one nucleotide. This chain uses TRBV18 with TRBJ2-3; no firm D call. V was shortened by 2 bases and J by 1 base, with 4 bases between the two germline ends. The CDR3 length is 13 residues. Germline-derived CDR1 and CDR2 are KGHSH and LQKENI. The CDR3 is CASSPSRTDTQYF. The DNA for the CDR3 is TGTGCCAGCTCACCATCTCGCACAGATACGCAGTATTTT.

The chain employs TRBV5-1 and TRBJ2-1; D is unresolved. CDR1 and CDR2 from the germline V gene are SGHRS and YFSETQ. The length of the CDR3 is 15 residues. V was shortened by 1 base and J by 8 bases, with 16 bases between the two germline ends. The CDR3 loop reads CASSLTAQPIYEQFF. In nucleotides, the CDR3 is TGCGCCAGCAGCTTGACTGCTCAGCCCATATATGAGCAGTTCTTC. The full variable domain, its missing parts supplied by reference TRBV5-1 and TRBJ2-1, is KAGVTQTPRYLIKTRGQQVTLSCSPISGHRSVSWYQQTPGQGLQFLFEYFSETQRNKGNFPGRFSGRQFSNSRSEMNVSTLELGDSALYLCASSLTAQPIYEQFFGPGTRLTVL.

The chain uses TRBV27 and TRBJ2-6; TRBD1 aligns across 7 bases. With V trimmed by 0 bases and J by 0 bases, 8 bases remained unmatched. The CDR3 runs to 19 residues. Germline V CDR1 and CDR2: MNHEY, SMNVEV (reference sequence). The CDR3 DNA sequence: TGTGCCAGCAGTTTATCCCGGGACAGATTTATCTCTGGGGCCAACGTCCTGACTTTC. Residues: CASSLSRDRFISGANVLTF.

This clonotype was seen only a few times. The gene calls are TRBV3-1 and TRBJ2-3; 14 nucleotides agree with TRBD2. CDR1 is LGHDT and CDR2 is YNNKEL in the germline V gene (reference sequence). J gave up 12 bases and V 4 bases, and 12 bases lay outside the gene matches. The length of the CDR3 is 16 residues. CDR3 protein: CASSPSRGLAGEYQYF. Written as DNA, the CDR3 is TGTGCCAGCAGCCCCTCGAGGGGACTAGCGGGAGAGTACCAGTATTTT.

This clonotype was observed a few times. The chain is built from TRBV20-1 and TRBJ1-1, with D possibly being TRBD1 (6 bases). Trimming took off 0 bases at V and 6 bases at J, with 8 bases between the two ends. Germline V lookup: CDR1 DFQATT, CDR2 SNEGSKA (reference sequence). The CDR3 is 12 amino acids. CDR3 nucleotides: TGCAGTGCTAGAGATGGGGGCTCTGAAGCTTTCTTT. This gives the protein CSARDGGSEAFF.

The CDR3 loop is CSVVLLAVYNEQFF. The DNA of the CDR3 is TGCAGCGTTGTCCTACTAGCGGTGTACAATGAGCAGTTCTTC. The chain links TRBV29-1 to TRBJ2-1; 8 bases match TRBD2. CDR1 is SQVTM and CDR2 is ANQGSEA in the germline V gene. The CDR3 sequence is 14 residues long. V was clipped by 4 bases and J by 4 bases; unmatched bases: 6.

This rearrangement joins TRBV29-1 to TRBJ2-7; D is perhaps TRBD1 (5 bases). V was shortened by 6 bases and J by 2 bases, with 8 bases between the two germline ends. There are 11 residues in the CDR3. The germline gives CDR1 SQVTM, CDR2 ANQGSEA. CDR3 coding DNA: TGCAGCGTGGCAGGGACCTACGAGCAGTACTTC. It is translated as CSVAGTYEQYF.

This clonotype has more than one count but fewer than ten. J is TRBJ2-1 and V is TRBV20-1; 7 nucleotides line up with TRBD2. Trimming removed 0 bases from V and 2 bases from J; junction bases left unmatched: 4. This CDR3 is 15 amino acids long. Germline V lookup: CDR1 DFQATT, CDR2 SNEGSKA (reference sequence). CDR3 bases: TGCAGTGCTAGAGACGGGGGAGGGACCTACAATGAGCAGTTCTTC. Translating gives CSARDGGGTYNEQFF.

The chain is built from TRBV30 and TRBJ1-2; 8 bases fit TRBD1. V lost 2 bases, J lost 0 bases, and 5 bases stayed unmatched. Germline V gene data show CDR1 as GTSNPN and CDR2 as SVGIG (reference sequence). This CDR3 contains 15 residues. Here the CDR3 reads CAWSPRTGTNYGYTF. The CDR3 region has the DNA TGTGCCTGGAGTCCGAGGACAGGGACTAACTATGGCTACACCTTC.

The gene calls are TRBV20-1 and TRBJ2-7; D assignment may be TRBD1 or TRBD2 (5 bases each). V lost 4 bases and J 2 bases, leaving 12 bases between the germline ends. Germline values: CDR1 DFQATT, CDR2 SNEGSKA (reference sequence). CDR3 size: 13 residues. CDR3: CSANPGRPYEQYF. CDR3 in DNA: TGCAGTGCTAATCCGGGACGCCCCTACGAGCAGTACTTC.